In its sample, the clone carrying this T cell receptor (beta chain) was seen a few times. As yet, its antigen is unknown. This specimen belongs to a study of response to subunit inactivated influenza vaccine. Trimming removed 3 bases at V and 1 base at J, with 14 bases between. The CDR3 has 16 residues. Per the germline V gene, CDR1 is SEHNR and CDR2 is FQNEAQ (reference sequence). The study, taken as a whole, reports: It was suggested by the authors that few new T cells are recruited by each seasonal influenza vaccination.

TCRdb processed the RT-PCR reads anew with MiXCR; each CDR3 protein has one entry. The data show under 950,000 distinct CDR3 sequences, around 20% seen once. The genes are TRBV7-9 and TRBJ2-3, with D tentatively TRBD1 (6 bases). The specimen comprised PBMCs from blood, sampled 5 days after vaccination. The origin of this receptor is a man aged 45-65 years who received an inactivated influenza vaccine. The DNA of the CDR3 is TGTGCCAGCAGCTTGTCTCAGGGGCCAGGCACAGATACGCAGTATTTT. Translating gives CASSLSQGPGTDTQYF.